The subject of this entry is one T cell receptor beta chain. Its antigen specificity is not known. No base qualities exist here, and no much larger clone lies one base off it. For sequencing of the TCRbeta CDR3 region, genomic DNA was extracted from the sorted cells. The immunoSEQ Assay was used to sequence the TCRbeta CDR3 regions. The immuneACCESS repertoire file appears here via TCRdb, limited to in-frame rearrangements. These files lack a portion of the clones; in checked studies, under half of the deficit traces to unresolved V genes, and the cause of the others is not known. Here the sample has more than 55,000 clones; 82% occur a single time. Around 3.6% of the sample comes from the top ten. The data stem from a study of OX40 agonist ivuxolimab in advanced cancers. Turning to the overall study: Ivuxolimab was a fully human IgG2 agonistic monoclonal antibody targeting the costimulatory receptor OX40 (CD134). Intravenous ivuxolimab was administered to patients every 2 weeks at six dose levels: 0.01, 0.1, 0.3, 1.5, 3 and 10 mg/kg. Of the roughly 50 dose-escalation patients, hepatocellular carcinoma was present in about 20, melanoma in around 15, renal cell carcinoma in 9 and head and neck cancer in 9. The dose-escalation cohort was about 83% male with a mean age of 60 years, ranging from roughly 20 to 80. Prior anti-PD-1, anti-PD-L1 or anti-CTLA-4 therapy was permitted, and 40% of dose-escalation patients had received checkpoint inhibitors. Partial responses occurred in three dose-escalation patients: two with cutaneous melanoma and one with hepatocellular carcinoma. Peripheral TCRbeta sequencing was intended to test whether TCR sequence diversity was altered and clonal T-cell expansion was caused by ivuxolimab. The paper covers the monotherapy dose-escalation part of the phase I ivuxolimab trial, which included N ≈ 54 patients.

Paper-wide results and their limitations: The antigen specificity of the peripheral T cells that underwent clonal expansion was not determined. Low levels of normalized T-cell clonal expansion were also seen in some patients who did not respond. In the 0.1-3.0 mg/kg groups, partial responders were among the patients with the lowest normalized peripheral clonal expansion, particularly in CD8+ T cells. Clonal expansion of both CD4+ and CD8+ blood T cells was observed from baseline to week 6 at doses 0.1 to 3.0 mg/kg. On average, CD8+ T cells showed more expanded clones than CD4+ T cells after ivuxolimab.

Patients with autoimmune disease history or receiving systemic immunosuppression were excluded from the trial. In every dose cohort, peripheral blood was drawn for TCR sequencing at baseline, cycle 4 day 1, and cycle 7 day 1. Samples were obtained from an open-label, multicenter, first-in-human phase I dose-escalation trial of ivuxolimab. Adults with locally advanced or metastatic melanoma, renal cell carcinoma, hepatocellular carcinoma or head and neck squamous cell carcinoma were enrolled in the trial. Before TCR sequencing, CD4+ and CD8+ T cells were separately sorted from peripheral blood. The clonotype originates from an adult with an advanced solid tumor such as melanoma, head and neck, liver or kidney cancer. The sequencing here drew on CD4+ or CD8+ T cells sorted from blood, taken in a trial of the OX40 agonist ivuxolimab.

CDR3 region: CASRDRSYNEQFF. The sequence in DNA is TGCGCCAGCAGGGATAGGTCCTACAATGAGCAGTTCTTC. The chain is encoded by TRBV10-2 joined to TRBJ2-1; no D gene call is confident. Including the terminal cysteine and phenylalanine, the CDR3 comprises 13 residues. CDR3 DNA is the only sequence kept; it has 39 bases, read in frame from the first base. V is clipped by 6 bases and J by 1 base, and the sequence between their germline boundaries is 7 bases long. Via the germline V gene, CDR1 is WSHSY and CDR2 SAAADI.